This is a list of T cell receptor beta chains from one sample in a study of high-grade serous ovarian cancer treatment subgroups. Sequencing used immunoSEQ multiplex PCR; TCRdb keeps in-frame clones, though not all of them. The profile covers some 10,000 clones, with around 65% appearing a single time and roughly 3.7% taken by the ten largest. The sequenced sample was tumor tissue. All receptors derive from a human donor with high-grade serous ovarian cancer. Each CDR3 is given with its conserved first and last residue. A D gene is named only where the DNA matches it firmly. The size field is filled for only some rows; it gives once, few, many or a size class.

clone_size j_call d_call v_call cdr3_aa cdr3_nt
once TRBJ1-5 NA TRBV5-1 CASSMDDNQPQHF TGCGCCAGCAGCATGGACGACAATCAGCCCCAGCATTTT
once TRBJ1-2 TRBD1 TRBV10-2 CASKGQGEANYGYTF TGCGCCAGCAAGGGGCAGGGGGAAGCTAACTATGGCTACACCTTC
NA TRBJ1-3 NA TRBV7-9 CASSFTPLSSGNTIYF TGTGCCAGCAGCTTCACACCCTTGAGCTCTGGAAACACCATATATTTT
NA TRBJ1-4 TRBD1 TRBV15 CATSRDMIGTGREKLFF TGTGCCACCAGCAGAGACATGATCGGGACAGGGAGGGAAAAACTGTTTTTT
NA TRBJ1-1 NA TRBV7-2 CASSPPANTEAFF TGTGCCAGCAGCCCCCCAGCTAACACTGAAGCTTTCTTT
few TRBJ2-1 TRBD2 TRBV19 CASSITGLAGAYNEQFF TGTGCCAGTAGTATAACCGGACTAGCGGGGGCCTACAATGAGCAGTTCTTC
few TRBJ2-1 TRBD1 TRBV4-3 CASSRGGQGARNEQFF TGCGCCAGCAGCCGAGGGGGACAGGGGGCGAGGAATGAGCAGTTCTTC
NA TRBJ2-7 TRBD2 TRBV29-1 CSVDGLAGSYEQYF TGCAGCGTGGACGGACTAGCGGGATCCTACGAGCAGTACTTC
NA TRBJ2-5 NA TRBV4-3 CASSQDREETQYF TGCGCCAGCAGCCAAGATCGAGAAGAGACCCAGTACTTC
few TRBJ2-7 TRBD1 TRBV7-2 CASSFPGTGTYEQYF TGTGCCAGCAGCTTCCCCGGGACAGGGACCTACGAGCAGTACTTC
NA TRBJ1-5 NA TRBV7-3 CVTTGGGNQPQHF TGTGTCACTACGGGGGGCGGCAATCAGCCCCAGCATTTT
NA TRBJ2-7 NA TRBV28 CASSYIGAGPYEQYF TGTGCCAGCAGTTACATAGGGGCGGGACCTTACGAGCAGTACTTC
NA TRBJ2-2 TRBD2 TRBV6-4 CASSDRTGGPTGELFF TGTGCCAGCAGTGACCGGACGGGAGGGCCAACCGGGGAGCTGTTTTTT
NA TRBJ2-7 TRBD2 TRBV28 CASSPTRAGVKEQYF TGTGCCAGCAGCCCCACACGAGCGGGAGTTAAAGAGCAGTACTTC
few TRBJ2-1 TRBD1 TRBV28 CASSAGQDYNEQFF TGTGCCAGCAGTGCGGGACAGGATTACAATGAGCAGTTCTTC
NA TRBJ1-5 TRBD1 TRBV4-1 CASSPRGTGAQPQHF TGCGCCAGCAGCCCCCGGGGGACAGGGGCTCAGCCCCAGCATTTT
NA TRBJ2-5 NA TRBV5-1 CASFGHPKETQYF TGCGCCAGCTTTGGACACCCAAAAGAGACCCAGTACTTC
NA TRBJ2-1 TRBD2 TRBV10-3 CAIRQTSGGDNEQFF TGTGCCATCAGACAGACTAGCGGGGGGGACAATGAGCAGTTCTTC
NA TRBJ1-1 NA TRBV7-2 CASSPQGGRAEAFF TGTGCCAGCAGCCCCCAGGGTGGGCGGGCAGAAGCTTTCTTT
NA TRBJ1-4 NA TRBV5-1 CASRERTQGSGTNEKLFF TGCGCCAGCAGAGAAAGGACGCAGGGTAGTGGGACTAATGAAAAACTGTTTTTT
NA TRBJ2-7 TRBD2 TRBV11-2 CASSPTSGRAAEQYF TGTGCCAGCAGCCCGACTAGCGGGAGGGCCGCGGAGCAGTACTTC
NA TRBJ2-7 TRBD2 TRBV27 CASRSGVRTYEQYF TGTGCCAGCAGGAGCGGGGTGAGAACCTACGAGCAGTACTTC
NA TRBJ2-1 TRBD2 TRBV10-3 CAITKTSGGAFSYNEQFF TGTGCCATCACGAAGACTAGCGGGGGAGCCTTCTCCTACAATGAGCAGTTCTTC
once TRBJ1-2 NA TRBV19 CASSSAGDYGYTF TGTGCCAGTAGTTCCGCGGGGGACTATGGCTACACCTTC
few TRBJ1-1 NA TRBV11-3 CASSLGQPNTEAFF TGTGCCAGCAGCTTAGGGCAGCCTAACACTGAAGCTTTCTTT
few TRBJ1-1 TRBD1 TRBV30 CAWSSGRGKMTEAFF TGTGCCTGGAGTTCGGGCAGGGGGAAAATGACTGAAGCTTTCTTT
NA TRBJ2-3 TRBD1 TRBV10-3 CAISPQHRGSDTQYF TGTGCCATCAGCCCCCAGCACAGGGGATCAGATACGCAGTATTTT
NA TRBJ2-2 NA TRBV7-9 CASSLATGLKVGELFF TGTGCCAGCAGCTTAGCGACCGGCCTAAAAGTAGGGGAGCTGTTTTTT
NA TRBJ2-3 TRBD2 TRBV29-1 CSVDHLVGRGPDTQYF TGCAGCGTTGACCATCTGGTCGGGAGGGGCCCAGATACGCAGTATTTT
few TRBJ2-1 NA TRBV28 CASSSSLATNEQFF TGTGCCAGCAGTTCATCCTTAGCGACAAATGAGCAGTTCTTC
few TRBJ2-1 NA TRBV5-4 CASSSIGRGDEQFF TGTGCCAGCAGCTCTATAGGCAGGGGAGATGAGCAGTTCTTC
NA TRBJ2-5 NA TRBV7-7 CASSLDLRSQETQYF TGTGCTAGCAGCTTAGATCTTCGCAGCCAAGAGACCCAGTACTTC
NA TRBJ1-1 NA TRBV27 CASSPWSGGVEAFF TGTGCCAGCAGTCCCTGGTCGGGGGGAGTTGAAGCTTTCTTT
NA TRBJ2-5 NA TRBV14 CASSQIDRETQYF TGTGCCAGCAGCCAGATCGATCGGGAGACCCAGTACTTC
NA TRBJ1-1 NA TRBV4-3 CASSLSGTEAFF TGCGCCAGCAGCTTGTCGGGGACTGAAGCTTTCTTT
NA TRBJ1-6 NA TRBV6-6 CASSAGRDSPLHF TGTGCCAGCAGCGCCGGGAGGGATTCACCCCTCCACTTT
NA TRBJ2-5 TRBD1 TRBV12-5 CASGLQGGETQYF TGTGCTAGTGGTCTACAGGGGGGAGAGACCCAGTACTTC
NA TRBJ2-1 TRBD2 TRBV5-1 CASTGGAGTYNEQFF TGCGCCAGCACCGGAGGAGCGGGAACCTACAATGAGCAGTTCTTC
NA TRBJ2-5 NA TRBV29-1 CSVEDGRGETQYF TGCAGCGTTGAAGACGGCCGAGGTGAGACCCAGTACTTC
NA TRBJ1-2 NA TRBV18 CASSPPAGSGYTF TGTGCCAGCTCACCACCGGCGGGTTCTGGCTACACCTTC
NA TRBJ2-3 TRBD2 TRBV10-3 CAISEGREGDTQYF TGTGCCATCAGTGAAGGGCGGGAGGGGGATACGCAGTATTTT
NA TRBJ2-1 TRBD2 TRBV2 CASSVTSGRGRNEQFF TGTGCCAGCAGTGTTACGAGCGGGAGGGGAAGGAATGAGCAGTTCTTC
once TRBJ1-2 NA TRBV6-9 CASSAGNGARDYGYTF TGTGCCAGCAGTGCAGGGAACGGGGCTAGGGACTATGGCTACACCTTC
NA TRBJ2-7 TRBD2 TRBV5-6 CASSTSSGGYEQYF TGTGCCAGCAGCACGTCTAGCGGGGGCTACGAGCAGTACTTC
once TRBJ2-7 TRBD1 TRBV20-1 CSVAGGHF TGCAGTGTGGCAGGGGGCCACTTC
NA TRBJ2-1 NA TRBV27 CASSLPPPGQFF TGTGCCAGCAGTCTCCCTCCCCCAGGGCAGTTCTTC
NA TRBJ2-4 NA TRBV6-5 CASSYGAGAENIQYF TGTGCCAGCAGTTACGGGGCGGGGGCGGAAAACATTCAGTACTTC
NA TRBJ2-7 TRBD2 TRBV6-1 CASQGLAGVSYEQYF TGTGCCAGCCAAGGACTAGCGGGAGTGTCCTACGAGCAGTACTTC
NA TRBJ2-1 TRBD2 TRBV19 CASSTSGSLAHNEQFF TGTGCCAGTAGTACTAGCGGGAGCCTGGCCCACAATGAGCAGTTCTTC
NA TRBJ2-3 NA TRBV4-3 CASSQEFTSPALTQYF TGCGCCAGCAGCCAAGAGTTCACCTCCCCGGCCCTTACGCAGTATTTT
few TRBJ1-2 NA TRBV5-1 CASSLTANPNYGYTF TGCGCCAGCAGCTTGACAGCTAATCCGAACTATGGCTACACCTTC
NA TRBJ2-1 NA TRBV11-3 CASRGGGSPYNEQFF TGTGCCAGCAGGGGGGGCGGGAGTCCCTACAATGAGCAGTTCTTC
once TRBJ2-3 NA TRBV7-9 CASSLRGSTDTQYF TGTGCCAGCAGCCTTCGGGGGAGCACAGATACGCAGTATTTT
NA TRBJ1-1 TRBD1 TRBV7-2 CASSFDRGRTEAFF TGTGCCAGCAGCTTCGACAGGGGGCGCACTGAAGCTTTCTTT